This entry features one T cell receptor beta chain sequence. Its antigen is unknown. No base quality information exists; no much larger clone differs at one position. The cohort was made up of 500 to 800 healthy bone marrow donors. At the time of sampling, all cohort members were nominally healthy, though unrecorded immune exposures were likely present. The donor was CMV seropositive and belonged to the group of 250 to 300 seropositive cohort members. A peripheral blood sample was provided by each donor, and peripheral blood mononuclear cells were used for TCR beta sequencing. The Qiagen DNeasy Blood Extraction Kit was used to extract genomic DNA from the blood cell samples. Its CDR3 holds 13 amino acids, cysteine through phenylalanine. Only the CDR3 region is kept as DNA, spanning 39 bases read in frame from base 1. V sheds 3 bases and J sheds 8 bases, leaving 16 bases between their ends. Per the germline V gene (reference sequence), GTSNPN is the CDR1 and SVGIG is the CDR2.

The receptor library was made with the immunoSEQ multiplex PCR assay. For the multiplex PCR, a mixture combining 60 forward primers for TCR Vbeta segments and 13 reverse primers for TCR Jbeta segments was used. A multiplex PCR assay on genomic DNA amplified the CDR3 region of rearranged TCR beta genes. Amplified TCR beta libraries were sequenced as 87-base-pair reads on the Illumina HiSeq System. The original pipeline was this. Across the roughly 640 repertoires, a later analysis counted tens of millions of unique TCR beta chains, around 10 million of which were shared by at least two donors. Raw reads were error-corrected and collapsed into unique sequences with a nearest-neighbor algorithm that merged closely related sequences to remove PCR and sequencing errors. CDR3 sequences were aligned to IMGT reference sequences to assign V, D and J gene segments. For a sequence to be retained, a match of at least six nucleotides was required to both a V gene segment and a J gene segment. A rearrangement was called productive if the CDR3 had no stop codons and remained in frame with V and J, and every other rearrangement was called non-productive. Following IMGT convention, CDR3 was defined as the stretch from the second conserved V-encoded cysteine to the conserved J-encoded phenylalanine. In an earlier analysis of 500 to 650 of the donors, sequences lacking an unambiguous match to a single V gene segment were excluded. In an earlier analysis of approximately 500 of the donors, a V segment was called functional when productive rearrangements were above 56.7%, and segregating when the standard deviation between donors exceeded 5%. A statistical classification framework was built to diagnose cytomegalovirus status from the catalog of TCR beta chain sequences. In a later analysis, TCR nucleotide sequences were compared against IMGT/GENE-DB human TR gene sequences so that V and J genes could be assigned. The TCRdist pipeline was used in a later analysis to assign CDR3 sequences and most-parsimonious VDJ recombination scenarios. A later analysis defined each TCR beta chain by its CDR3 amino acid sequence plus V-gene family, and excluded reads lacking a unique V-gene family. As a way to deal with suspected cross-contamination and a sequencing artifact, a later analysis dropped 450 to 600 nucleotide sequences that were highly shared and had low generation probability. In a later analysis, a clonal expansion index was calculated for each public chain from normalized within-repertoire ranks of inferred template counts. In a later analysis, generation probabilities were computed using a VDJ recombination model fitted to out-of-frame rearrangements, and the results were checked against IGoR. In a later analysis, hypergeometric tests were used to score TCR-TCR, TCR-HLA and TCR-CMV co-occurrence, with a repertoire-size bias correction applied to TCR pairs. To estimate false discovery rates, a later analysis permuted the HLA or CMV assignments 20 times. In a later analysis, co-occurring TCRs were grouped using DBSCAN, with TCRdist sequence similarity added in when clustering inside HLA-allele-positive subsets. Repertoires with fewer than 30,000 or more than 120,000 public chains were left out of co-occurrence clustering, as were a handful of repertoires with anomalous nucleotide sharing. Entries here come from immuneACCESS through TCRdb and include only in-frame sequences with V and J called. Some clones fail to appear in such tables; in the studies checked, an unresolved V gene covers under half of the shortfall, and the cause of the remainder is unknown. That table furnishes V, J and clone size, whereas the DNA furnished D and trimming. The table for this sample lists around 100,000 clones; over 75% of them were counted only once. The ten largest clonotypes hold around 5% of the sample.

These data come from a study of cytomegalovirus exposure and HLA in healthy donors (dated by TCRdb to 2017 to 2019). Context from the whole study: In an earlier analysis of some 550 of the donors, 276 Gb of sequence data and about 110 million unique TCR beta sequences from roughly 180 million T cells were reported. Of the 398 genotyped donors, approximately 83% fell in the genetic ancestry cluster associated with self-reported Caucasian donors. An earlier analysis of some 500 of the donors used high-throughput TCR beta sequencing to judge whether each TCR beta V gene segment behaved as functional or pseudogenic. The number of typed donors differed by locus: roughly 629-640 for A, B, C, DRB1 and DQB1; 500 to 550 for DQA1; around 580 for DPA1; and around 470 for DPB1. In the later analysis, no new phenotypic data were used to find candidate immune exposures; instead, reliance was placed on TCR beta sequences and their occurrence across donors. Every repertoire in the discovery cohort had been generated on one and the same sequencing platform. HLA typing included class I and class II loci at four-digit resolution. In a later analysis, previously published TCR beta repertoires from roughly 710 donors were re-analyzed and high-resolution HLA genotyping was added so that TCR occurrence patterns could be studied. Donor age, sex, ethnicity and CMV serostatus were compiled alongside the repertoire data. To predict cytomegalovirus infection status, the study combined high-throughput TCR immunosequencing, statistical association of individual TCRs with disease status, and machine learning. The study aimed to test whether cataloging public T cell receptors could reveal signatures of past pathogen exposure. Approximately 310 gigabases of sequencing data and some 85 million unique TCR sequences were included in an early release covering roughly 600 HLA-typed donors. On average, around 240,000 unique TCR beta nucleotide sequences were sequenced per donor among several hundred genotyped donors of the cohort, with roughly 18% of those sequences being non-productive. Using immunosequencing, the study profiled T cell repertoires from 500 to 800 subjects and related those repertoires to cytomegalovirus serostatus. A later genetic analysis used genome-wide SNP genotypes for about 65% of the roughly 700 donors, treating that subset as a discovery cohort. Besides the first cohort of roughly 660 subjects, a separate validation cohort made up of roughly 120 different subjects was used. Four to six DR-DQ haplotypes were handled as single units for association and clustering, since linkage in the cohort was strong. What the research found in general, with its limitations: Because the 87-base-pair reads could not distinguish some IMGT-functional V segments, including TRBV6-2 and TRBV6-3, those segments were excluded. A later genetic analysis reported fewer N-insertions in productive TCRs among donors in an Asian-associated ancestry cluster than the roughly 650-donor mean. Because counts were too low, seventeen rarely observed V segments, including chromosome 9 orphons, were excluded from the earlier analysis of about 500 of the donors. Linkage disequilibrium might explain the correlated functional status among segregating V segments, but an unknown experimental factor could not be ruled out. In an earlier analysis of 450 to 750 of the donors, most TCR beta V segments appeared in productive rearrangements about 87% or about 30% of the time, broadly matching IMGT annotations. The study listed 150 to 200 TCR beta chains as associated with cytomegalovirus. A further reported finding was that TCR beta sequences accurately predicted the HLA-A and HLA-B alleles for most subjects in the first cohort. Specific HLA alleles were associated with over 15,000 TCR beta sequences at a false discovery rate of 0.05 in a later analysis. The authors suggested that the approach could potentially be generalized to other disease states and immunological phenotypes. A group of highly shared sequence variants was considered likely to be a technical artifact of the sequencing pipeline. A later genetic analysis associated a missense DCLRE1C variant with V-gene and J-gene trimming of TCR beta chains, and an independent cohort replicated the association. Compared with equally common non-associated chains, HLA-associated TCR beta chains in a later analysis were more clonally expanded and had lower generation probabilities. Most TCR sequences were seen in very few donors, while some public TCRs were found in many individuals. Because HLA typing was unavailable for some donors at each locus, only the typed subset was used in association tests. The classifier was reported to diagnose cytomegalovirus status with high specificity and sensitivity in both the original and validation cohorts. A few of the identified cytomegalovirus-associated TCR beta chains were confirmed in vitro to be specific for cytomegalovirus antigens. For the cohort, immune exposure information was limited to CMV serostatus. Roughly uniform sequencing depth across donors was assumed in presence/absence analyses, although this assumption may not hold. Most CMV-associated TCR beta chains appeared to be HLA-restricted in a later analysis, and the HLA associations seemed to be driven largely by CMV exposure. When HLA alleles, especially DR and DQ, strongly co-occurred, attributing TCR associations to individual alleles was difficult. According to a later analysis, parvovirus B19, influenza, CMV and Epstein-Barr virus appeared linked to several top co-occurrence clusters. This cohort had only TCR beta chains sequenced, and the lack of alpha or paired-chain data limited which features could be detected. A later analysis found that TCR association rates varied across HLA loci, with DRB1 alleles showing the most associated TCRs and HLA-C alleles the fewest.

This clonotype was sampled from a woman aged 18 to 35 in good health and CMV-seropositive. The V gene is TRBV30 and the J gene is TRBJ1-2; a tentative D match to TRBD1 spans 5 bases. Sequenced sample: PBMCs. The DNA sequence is TGTGCCTGGAGGTCCCGGGGGGGGAACGGCTACACCTTC. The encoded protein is CAWRSRGGNGYTF.